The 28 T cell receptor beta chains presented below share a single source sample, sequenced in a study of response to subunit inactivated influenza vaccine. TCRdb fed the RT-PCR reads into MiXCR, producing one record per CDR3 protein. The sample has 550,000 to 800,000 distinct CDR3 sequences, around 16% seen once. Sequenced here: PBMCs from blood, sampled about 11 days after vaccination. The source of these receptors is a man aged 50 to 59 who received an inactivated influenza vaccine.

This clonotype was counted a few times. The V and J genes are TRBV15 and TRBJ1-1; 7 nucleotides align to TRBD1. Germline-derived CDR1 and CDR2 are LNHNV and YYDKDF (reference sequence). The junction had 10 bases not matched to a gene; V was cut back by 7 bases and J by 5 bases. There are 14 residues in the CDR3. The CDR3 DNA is TGTGCCACCACCCCAACAGGGGATCGGACTGAAGCTTTCTTT. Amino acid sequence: CATTPTGDRTEAFF.

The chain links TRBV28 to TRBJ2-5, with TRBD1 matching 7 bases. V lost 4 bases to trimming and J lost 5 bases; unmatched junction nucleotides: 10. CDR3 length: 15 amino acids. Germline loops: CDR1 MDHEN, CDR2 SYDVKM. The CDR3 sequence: CASSSFDRELETQYF. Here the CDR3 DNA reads TGTGCCAGCAGTTCATTCGACAGGGAGCTGGAGACCCAGTACTTC.

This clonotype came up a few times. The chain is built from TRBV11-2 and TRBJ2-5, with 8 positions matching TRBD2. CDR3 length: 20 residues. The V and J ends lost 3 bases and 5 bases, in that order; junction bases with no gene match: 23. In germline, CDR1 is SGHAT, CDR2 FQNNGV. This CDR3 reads CASSFPIGGRSGRIEETQYF. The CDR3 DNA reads TGTGCCAGCAGCTTCCCCATTGGCGGAAGGAGCGGGAGAATCGAGGAGACCCAGTACTTC.

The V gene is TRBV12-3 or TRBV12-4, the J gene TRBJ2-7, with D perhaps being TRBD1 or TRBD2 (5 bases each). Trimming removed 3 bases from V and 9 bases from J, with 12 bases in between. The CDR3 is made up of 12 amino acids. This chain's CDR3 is CASSFQDGGQYF. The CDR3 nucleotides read TGTGCCAGCAGTTTTCAGGATGGGGGGCAGTACTTC.

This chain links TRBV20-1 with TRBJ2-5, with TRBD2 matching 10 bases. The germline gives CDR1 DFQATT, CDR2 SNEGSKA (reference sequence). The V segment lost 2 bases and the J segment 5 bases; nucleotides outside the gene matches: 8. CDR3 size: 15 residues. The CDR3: CSARLPSGRWETQYF. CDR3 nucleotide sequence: TGCAGTGCTAGACTCCCTAGCGGGAGATGGGAGACCCAGTACTTC.

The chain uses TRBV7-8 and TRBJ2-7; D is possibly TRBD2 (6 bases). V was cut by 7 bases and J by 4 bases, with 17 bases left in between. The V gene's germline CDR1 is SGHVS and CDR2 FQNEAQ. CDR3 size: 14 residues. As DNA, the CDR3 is TGTGCCAGCACCGCCGGGACTGCTTATTACGAGCAGTACTTC. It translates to CASTAGTAYYEQYF.

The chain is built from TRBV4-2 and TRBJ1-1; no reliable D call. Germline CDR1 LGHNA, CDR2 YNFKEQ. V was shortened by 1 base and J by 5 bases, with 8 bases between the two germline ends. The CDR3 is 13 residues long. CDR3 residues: CASSQGERTEAFF. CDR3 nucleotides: TGTGCCAGCAGCCAAGGTGAAAGAACTGAAGCTTTCTTT.

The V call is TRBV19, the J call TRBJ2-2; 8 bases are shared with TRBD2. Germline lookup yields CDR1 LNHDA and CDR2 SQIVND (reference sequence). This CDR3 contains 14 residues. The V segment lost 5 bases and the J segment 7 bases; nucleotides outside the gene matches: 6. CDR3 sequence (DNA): TGTGCCAGTAGTCCGGGAGGGTACGACGGGGAGCTGTTTTTT. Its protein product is CASSPGGYDGELFF.

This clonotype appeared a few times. CDR3 bases: TGTGCCAGCAGCACCAGCCCCGGGCGGTCCCCCTACGAGCAGTACTTC. Encoded protein: CASSTSPGRSPYEQYF. V usage is TRBV7-8 and J usage is TRBJ2-7, with D uncertain. From germline, CDR1 is SGHVS and CDR2 FQNEAQ. This CDR3 is 16 amino acids long. Trimming shortened V by 5 bases and J by 2 bases, and 19 bases separated the two germline ends.

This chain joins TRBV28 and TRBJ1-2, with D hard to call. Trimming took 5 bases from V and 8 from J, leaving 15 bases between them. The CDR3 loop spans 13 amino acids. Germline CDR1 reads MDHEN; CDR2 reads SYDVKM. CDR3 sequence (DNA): TGTGCCAGCAGTGCCCCGGGCAATCTGGGCTACACCTTC. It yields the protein CASSAPGNLGYTF.

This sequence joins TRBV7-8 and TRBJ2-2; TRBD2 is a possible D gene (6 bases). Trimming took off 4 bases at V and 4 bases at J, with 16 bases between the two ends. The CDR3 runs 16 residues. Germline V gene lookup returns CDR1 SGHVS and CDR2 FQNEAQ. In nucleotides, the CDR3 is TGTGCCAGCAGCTCATCCGGGACTCCGGTCACCGGGGAGCTGTTTTTT. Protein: CASSSSGTPVTGELFF.

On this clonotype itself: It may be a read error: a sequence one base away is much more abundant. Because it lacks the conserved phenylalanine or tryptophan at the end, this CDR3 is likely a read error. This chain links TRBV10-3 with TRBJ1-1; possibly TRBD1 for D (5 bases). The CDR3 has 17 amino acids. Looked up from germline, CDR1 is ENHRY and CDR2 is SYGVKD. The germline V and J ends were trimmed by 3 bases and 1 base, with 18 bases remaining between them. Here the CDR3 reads CAISEFQRGLGNTEAFL. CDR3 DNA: TGTGCCATCAGTGAATTTCAAAGGGGTCTCGGGAACACTGAAGCTTTCCTT.

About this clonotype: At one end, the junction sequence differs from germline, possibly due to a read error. CDR3 in amino acids: CATSRLDVKTQSF. The CDR3 bases are TGTGCCACCAGCAGATTGGACGTAAAGACCCAGTCCTTC. This sequence joins TRBV15 and TRBJ2-5; no reliable D call. The germline gives CDR1 LNHNV, CDR2 YYDKDF (reference sequence). The CDR3 runs to 13 residues.

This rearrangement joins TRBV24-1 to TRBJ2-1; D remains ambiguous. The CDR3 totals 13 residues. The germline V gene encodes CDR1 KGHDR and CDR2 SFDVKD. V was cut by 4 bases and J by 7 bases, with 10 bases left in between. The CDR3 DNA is TGTGCCACCAGTGACCCCCTTTTGAATGAGCAGTTCTTC. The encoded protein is CATSDPLLNEQFF.

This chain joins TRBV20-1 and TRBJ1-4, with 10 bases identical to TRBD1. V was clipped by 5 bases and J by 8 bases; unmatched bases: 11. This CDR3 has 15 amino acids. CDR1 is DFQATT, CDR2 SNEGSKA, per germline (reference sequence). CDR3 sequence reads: CSASQTGTGAEKLFF. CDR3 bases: TGCAGTGCTTCTCAGACCGGGACAGGGGCGGAAAAACTGTTTTTT.

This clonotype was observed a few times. CDR3 nucleotide sequence: TGTGCCACCGGGAGCTCCTACAATGAGCAGTTCTTC. Amino acids: CATGSSYNEQFF. V and J are TRBV10-3 and TRBJ2-1, with D perhaps TRBD2 (6 bases). Deletions cut 10 bases from V and 0 bases from J, with 7 bases between. The CDR3 spans 12 residues. Germline V gene lookup returns CDR1 ENHRY and CDR2 SYGVKD.

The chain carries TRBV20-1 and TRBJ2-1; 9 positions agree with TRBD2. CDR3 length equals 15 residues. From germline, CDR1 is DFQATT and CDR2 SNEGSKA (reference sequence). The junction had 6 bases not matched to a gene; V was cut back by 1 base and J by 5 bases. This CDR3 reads CSARVAGETNNEQFF. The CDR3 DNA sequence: TGCAGTGCTAGAGTAGCGGGGGAAACCAACAATGAGCAGTTCTTC.

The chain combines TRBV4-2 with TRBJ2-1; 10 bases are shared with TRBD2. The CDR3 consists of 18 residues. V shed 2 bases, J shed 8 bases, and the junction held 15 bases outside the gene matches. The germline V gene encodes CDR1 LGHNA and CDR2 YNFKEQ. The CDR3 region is CASSQPGKSGRVGDEQFF. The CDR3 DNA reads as TGTGCCAGCAGCCAACCCGGCAAAAGCGGGAGGGTTGGCGATGAGCAGTTCTTC.

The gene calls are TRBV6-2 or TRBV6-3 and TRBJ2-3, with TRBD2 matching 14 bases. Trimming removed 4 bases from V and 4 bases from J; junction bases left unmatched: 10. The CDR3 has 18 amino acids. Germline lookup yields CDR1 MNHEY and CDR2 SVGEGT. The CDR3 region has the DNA TGTGCCAGCAGTTTGGGGACTAGCGGGAGAAGCGGGTCAGATACGCAGTATTTT. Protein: CASSLGTSGRSGSDTQYF.

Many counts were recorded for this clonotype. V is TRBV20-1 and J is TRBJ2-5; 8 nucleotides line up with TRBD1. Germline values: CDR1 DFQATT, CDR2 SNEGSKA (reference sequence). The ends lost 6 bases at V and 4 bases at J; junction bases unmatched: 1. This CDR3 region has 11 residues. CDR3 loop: CSARGLETQYF. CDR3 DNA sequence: TGCAGTGCCAGGGGGCTAGAGACCCAGTACTTC.

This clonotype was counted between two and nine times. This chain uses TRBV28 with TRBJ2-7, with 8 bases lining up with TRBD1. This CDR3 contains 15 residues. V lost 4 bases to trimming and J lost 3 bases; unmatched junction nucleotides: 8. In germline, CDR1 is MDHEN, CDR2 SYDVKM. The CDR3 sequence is CASSSHLGTGYEQYF. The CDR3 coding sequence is TGTGCCAGCAGTTCCCATCTGGGGACAGGCTACGAGCAGTACTTC.

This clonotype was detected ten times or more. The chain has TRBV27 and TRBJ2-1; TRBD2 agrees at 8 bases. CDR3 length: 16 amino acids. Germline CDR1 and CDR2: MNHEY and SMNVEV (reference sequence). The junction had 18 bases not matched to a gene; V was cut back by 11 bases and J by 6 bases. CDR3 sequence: CAAKDSGSVRGNEQFF. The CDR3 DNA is TGTGCCGCAAAGGACAGCGGGAGTGTAAGAGGCAATGAGCAGTTCTTC.

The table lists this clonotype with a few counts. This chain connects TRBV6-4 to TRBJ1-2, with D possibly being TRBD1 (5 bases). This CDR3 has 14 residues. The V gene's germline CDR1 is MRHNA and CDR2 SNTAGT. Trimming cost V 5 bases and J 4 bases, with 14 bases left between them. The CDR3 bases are TGTGCCAGCAGTCCCACGAGGGGCGCCTATGGCTACACCTTC. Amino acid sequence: CASSPTRGAYGYTF.

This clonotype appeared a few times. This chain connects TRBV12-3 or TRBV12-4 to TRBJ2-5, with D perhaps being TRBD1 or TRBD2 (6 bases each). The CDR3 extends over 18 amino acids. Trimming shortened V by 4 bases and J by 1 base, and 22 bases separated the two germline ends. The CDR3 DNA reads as TGTGCCAGCAGTTCCATATATGCGGGCTGGGGGGCCCAAGAGACCCAGTACTTC. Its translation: CASSSIYAGWGAQETQYF.

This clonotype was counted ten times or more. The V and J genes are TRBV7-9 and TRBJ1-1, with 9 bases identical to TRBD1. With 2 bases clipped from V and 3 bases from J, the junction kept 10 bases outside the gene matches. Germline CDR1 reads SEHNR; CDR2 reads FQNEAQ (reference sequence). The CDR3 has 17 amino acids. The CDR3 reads CASSLRTGVWEDTEAFF. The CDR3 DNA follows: TGTGCCAGCAGCTTACGGACAGGGGTATGGGAGGACACTGAAGCTTTCTTT.

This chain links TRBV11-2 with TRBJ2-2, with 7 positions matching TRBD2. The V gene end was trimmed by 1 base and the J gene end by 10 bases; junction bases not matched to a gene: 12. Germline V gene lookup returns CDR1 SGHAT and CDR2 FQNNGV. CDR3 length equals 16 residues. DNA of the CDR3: TGTGCCAGCAGCTTAGGCACCGGGACTATCCGCTCGGAGCTGTTTTTT. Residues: CASSLGTGTIRSELFF.

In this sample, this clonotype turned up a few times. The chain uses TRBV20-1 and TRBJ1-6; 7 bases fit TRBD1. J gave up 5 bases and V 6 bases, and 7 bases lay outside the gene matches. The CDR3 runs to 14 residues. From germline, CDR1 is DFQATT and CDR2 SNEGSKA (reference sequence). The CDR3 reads CSAIEQGNNSPLHF. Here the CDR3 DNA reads TGCAGTGCCATCGAACAGGGGAATAATTCACCCCTCCACTTT.

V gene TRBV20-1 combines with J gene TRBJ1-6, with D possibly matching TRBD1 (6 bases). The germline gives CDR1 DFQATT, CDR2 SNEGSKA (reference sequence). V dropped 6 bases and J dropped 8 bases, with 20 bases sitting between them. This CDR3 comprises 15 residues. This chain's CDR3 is CSASLSGHRDSPLHF. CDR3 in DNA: TGCAGTGCCAGCTTATCGGGACATCGGGATTCACCCCTCCACTTT.